This T cell receptor (beta chain) derives from a study of CD8 T cells in ankylosing spondylitis (dated 2017 in TCRdb). Regarding the research as a whole: T cell receptor beta repertoires were profiled in healthy donors and ankylosing spondylitis patients so that disease-linked TCR variants could be found. The whole study cohort included about a hundred healthy donors and some 27 ankylosing spondylitis patients. Peripheral blood was sampled, and synovial fluid was also collected from ankylosing spondylitis patients. The investigation overall reported the following: A TCR beta motif of several highly homologous amino acid variants appeared characteristic of blood from ankylosing spondylitis patients. Some of the motif variants had been reported before in the synovial fluid and blood of reactive arthritis patients, a finding that suggests common disease-initiation mechanisms. The disease-linked clones had a CD8+ phenotype and were found at relatively low frequencies in peripheral blood. Significant enrichment of the disease-linked clones was reported in matched synovial fluid samples from ankylosing spondylitis patients.

As concerns this clonotype: No cognate antigen has been identified for it. Within one base of it there is no much larger clone, and no base qualities were kept.

The sequencer was an Illumina HiSeq 2500. TCR beta libraries were prepared by quantitative 5'-RACE with molecular barcodes. The authors' pipeline ran thus. A new computational method, built on a probabilistic model of VDJ rearrangement, was used to identify disease-linked TCR variants. TCRdb reran the public reads through fastp at Q25 and MiXCR, keeping productive beta chains. Each record represents a unique CDR3 protein, reported with the most common genes and DNA among its rows. The V and J calls reflect TCRdb's pipeline rather than the authors' work. Here the sample has a few hundred thousand distinct CDR3 sequences; over 15% occur a single time. The ten most abundant clones make up over 25% of the sample. The specimen was blood, either unsorted or a sorted T cell fraction (not recorded which). The receptor was derived from a male donor with ankylosing spondylitis or in good health (not recorded which).

The CDR3 has the sequence CASSPGFGEGVYEQYF. DNA sequence: TGTGCCAGCAGCCCGGGCTTCGGGGAAGGTGTCTACGAGCAGTACTTC. This sequence uses TRBV7-9 and TRBJ2-7, with a weak D call of TRBD2 (5 bases match). V was cut back by 5 bases and J by 3 bases, leaving a gap of 20 bases between them. The germline V gene (reference sequence) supplies CDR1 SEHNR and CDR2 FQNEAQ. The CDR3 holds 16 amino acids from the cysteine to the phenylalanine. Only the CDR3 portion is preserved as DNA: 48 bases, with reading frame beginning at the first base.